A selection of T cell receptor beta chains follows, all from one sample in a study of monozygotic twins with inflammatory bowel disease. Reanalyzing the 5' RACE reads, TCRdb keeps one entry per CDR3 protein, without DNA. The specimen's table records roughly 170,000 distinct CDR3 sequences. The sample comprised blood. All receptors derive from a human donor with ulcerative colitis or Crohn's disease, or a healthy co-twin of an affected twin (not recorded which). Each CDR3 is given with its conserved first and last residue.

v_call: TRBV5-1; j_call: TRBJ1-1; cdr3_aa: CASSPKGPLVAEAFF
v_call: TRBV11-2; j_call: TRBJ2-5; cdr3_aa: CASSLPTTGETQYF
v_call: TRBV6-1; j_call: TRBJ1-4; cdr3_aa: CASSLQGSGNEKLFF
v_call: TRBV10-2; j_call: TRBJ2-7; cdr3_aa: CASTWGGQYEQYF
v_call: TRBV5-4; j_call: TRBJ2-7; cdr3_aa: CASKAGDSYEQYF
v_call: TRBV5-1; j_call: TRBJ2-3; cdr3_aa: CASSGGVVDTQYF
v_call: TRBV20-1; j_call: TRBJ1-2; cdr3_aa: CSAPTGGYGYTF
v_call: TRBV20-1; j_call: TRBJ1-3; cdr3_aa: CSVRKNPGNTIYF
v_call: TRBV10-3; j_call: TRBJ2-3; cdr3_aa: CAIRLAGPPDGTQYF
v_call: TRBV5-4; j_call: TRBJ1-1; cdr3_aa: CASYLDSITEAFF
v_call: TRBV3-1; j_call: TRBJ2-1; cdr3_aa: CASSQVRIAQFF
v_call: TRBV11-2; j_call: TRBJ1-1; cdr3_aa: CATKGGTEAFF
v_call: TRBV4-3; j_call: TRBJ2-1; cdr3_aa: CASSQAGSGSYSEQFF
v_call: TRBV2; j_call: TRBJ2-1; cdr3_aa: CASTHQGTHEQFF
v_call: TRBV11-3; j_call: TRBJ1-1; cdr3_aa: CASSLKGRVWTEAFF
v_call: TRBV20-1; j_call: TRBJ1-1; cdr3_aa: CSARDAGRETEAFF
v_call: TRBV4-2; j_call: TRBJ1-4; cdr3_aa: CASSRSGQLYGEKLFF
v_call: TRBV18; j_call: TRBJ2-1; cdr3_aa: CASSLLGQGRHNEQFF
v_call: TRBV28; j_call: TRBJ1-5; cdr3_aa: CASSSPWTGAVLAAVGQPQHF
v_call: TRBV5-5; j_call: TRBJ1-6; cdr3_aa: CASSLTTGSSYNSPLHF
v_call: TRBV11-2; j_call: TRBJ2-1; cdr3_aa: CASSLPNNEQFF
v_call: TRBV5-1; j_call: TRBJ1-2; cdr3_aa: CASSWGQDSAGYTF
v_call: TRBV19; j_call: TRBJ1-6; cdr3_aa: CASSIQPGINNSPLHF
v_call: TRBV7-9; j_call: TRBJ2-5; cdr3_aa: CASSLGQDSQETQYF
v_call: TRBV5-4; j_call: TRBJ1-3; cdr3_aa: CASRGTGNTIYF
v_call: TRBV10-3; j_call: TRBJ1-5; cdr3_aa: CAISGDRRNQPQHF
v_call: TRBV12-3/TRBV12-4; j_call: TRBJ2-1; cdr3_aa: CASSPLGQGANNEQFF
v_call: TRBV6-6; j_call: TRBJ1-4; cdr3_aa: CASMGLLEKLFF
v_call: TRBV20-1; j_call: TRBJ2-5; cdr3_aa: CSAEAGGETQYF
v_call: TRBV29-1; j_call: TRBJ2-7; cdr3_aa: CSVRTGLAGGYEQYF
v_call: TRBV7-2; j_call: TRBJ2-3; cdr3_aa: CASTLAGRLAGVGTDTQYF